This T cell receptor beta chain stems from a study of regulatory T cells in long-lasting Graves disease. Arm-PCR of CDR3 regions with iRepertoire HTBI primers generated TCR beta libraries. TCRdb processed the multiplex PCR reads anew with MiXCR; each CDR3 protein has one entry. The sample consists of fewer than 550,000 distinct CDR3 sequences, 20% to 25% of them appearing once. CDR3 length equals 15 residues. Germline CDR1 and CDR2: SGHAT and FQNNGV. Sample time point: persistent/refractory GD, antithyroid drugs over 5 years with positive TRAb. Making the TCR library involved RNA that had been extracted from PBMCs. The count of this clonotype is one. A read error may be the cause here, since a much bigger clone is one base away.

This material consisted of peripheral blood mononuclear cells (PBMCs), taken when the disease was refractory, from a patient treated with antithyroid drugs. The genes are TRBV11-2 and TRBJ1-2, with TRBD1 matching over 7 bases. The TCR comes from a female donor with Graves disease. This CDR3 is CAGSPLTGPLTGYTF. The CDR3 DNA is TGTGCCGGCAGCCCCCTGACAGGGCCACTGACGGGCTACACCTTC.